This T cell receptor beta chain was found in a study of cytomegalovirus exposure and HLA in healthy donors. Germline V gene sequence: CDR1 MNHEY, CDR2 SVGAGI. The CDR3 has 15 residues. V lost 5 bases and J lost 4; bases outside the gene matches: 9. Study results and caveats: As confirmed in vitro, a few CMV-associated chains were specific for CMV antigens. The only immune exposure information that was available was CMV serostatus.

Primers for the PCR totalled 60 Vbeta and 13 Jbeta. Method: immunoSEQ multiplex PCR; TCRdb's copy keeps in-frame clones and lacks some. The table shows about 57,000 clones, with 70% to 90% occurring only once. As concerns this clone: The antigen remains unidentified.

Sequencing used PBMCs. The chain has TRBV6-5 and TRBJ2-3; 7 bases fit TRBD1. The origin of this receptor is a male donor in good health and CMV-seronegative. The DNA for the CDR3 is TGTGCCAGCAGTCCCCCCACAGGGGTACCAGATACGCAGTATTTT. Its protein product is CASSPPTGVPDTQYF.